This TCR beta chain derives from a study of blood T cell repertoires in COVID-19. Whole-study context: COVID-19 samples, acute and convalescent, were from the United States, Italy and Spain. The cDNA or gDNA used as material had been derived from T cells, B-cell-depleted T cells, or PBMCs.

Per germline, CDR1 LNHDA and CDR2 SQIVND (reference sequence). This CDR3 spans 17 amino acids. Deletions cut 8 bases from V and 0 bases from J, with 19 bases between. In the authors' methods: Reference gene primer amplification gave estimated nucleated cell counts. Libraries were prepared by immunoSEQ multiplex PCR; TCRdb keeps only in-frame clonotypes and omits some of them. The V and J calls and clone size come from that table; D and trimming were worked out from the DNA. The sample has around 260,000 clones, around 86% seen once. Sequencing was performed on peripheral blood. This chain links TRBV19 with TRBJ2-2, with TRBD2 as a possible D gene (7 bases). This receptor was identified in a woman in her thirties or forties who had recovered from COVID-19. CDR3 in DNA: TGTGCCAGTTCCCCTTGGGGGGGGGCTTCGAACACCGGGGAGCTGTTTTTT. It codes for CASSPWGGASNTGELFF.